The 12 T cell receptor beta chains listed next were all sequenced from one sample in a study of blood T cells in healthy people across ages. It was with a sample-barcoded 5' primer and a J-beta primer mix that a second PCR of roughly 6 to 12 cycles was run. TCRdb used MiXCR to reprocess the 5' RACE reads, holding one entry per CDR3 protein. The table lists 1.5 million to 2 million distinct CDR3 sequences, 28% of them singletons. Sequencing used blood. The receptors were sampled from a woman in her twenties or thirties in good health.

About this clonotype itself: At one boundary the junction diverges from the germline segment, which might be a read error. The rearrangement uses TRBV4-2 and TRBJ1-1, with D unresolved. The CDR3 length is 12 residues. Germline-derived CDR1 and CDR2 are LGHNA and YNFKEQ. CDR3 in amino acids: CAGSLRNTEAFF. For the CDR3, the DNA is TGTGCCGGCAGCCTCCGGAACACTGAAGCTTTCTTT.

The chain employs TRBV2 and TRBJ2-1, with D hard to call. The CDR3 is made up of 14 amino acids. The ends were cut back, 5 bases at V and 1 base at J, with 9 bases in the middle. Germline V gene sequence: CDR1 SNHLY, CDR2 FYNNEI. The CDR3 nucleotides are TGTGCCAGCAGTCCGGCCAATTCCTACAATGAGCAGTTCTTC. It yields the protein CASSPANSYNEQFF.

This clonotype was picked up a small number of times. The CDR3 protein is CAISEPSTSGSCEQYF. The DNA for the CDR3 is TGTGCCATCAGTGAACCGTCGACTAGCGGGAGCTGCGAGCAGTACTTC. The chain employs TRBV10-3 and TRBJ2-7; TRBD2 matches at 12 bases. Germline CDR1 reads ENHRY; CDR2 reads SYGVKD. The CDR3 has 16 amino acids. The V gene end was trimmed by 3 bases and the J gene end by 6 bases; junction bases not matched to a gene: 9.

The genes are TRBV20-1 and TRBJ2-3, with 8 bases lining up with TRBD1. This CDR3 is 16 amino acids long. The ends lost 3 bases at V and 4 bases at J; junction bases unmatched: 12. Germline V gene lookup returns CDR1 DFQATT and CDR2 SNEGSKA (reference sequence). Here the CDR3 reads CSARGLGGQGADTQYF. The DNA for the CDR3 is TGCAGTGCTAGGGGGCTCGGAGGACAGGGCGCAGATACGCAGTATTTT.

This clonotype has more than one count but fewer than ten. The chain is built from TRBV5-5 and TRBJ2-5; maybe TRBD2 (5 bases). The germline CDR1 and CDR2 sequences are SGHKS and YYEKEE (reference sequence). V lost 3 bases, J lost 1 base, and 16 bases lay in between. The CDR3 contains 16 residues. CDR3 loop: CASSSWDSETQETQYF. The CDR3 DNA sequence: TGTGCCAGCAGCTCCTGGGATAGCGAGACCCAAGAGACCCAGTACTTC.

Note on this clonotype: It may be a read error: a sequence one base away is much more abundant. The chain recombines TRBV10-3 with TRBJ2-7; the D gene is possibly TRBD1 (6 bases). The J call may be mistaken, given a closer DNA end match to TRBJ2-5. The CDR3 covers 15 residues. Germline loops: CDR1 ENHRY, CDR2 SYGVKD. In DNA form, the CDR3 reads TGTGCCACCAGTGAGATCGACAGGTTGGGAGAGACCCAGTACTTC. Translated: CATSEIDRLGETQYF.

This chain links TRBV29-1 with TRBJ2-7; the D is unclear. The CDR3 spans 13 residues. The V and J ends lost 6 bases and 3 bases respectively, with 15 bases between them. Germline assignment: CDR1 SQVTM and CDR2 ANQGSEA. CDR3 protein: CSVRGPGDYEQYF. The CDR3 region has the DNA TGCAGCGTGCGCGGACCCGGAGACTACGAGCAGTACTTC.

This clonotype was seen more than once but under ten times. CDR3 nucleotide sequence: TGTGCCAGCAGCCAAGAGCTGGGGATTCAGTACTTC. It translates to CASSQELGIQYF. The gene calls are TRBV3-1 and TRBJ2-4; D uncertain. The CDR3 has 12 amino acids. Between the trimmed V and J ends, which lost 0 bases and 10 bases, there was a span of 7 bases. CDR1 and CDR2 (germline): LGHDT, YNNKEL (reference sequence).

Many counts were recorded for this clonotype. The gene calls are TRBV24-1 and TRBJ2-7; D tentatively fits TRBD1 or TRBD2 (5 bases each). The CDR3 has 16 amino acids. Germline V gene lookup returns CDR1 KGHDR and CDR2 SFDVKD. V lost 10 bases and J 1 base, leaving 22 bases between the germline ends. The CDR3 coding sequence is TGTGCCACTTTGTTCAAAGCCGGGACCGGGTCCTACGAGCAGTACTTC. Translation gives CATLFKAGTGSYEQYF.

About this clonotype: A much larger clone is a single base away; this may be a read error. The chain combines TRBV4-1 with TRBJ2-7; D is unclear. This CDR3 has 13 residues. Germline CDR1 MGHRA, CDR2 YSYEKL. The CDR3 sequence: CAGSQVSSYEQYF. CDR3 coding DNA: TGCGCCGGCAGCCAGGTCAGCTCCTACGAGCAGTACTTC.

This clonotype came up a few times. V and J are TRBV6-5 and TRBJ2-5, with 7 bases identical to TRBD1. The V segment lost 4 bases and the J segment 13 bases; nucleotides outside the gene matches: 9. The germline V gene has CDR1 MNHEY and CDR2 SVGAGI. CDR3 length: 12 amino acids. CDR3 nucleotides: TGTGCCAGCAGTTTCTCGACAGGGCCGGCGTACTTC. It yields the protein CASSFSTGPAYF.

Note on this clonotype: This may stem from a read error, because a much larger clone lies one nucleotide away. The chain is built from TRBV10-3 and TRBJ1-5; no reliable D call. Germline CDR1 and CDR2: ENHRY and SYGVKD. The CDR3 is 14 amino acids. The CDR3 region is CAISKSMSNQPQHF. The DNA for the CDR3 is TGTGCCATCAGTAAGTCGATGAGCAATCAGCCCCAGCATTTT.